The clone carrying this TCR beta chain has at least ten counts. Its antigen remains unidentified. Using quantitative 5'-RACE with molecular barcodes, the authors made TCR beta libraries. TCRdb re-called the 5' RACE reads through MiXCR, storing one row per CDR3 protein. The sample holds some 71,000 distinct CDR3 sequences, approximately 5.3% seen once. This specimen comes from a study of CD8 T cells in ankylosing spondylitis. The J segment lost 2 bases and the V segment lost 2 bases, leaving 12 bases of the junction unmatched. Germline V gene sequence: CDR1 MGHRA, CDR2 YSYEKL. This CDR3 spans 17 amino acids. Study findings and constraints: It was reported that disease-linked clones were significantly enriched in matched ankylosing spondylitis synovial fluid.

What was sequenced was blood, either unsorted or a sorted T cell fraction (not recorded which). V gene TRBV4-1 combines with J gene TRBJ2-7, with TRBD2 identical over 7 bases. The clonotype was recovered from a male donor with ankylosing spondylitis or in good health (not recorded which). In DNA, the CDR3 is TGCGCCAGCAGCCAAAGGGGTCAGGGAGGGCACCCCTACGAGCAGTACTTC. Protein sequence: CASSQRGQGGHPYEQYF.